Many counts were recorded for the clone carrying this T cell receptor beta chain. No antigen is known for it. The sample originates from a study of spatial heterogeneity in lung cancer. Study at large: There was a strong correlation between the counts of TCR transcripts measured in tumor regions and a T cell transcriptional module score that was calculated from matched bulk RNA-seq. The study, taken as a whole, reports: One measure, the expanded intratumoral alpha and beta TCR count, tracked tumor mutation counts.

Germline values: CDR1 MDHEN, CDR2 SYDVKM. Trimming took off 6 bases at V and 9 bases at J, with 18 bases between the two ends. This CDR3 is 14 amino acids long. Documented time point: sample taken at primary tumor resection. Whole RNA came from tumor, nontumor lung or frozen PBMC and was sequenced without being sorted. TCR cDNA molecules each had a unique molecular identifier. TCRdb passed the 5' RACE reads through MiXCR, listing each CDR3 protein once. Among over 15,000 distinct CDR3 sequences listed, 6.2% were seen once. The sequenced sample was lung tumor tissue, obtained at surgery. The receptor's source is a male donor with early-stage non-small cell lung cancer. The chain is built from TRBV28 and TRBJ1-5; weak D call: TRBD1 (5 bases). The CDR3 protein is CASSPRGTVAPQHF. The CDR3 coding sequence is TGTGCCAGCAGCCCCCGAGGGACTGTTGCGCCCCAGCATTTT.